This T cell receptor (beta chain) originates from a study of CD8+ T cells in alopecia areata. General study results and limits: Higher clonality and more expanded CD8+ clones appeared in lesional than normal scalp. With tofacitinib ongoing, many expanded lesional clones persisted in both scalp and blood. In scalp samples, resident alphabeta T cells of normal skin are also sequenced. With one nonresponder, baseline CD8+ expansion's link to response remains uncertain.

It was cDNA, reverse transcribed from extracted RNA, that served as the sequencing template. Clones were sequenced by immunoSEQ multiplex PCR, and TCRdb holds only the in-frame ones, with some missing. The sample contains 200,000 to 250,000 clones, around three fifths of which appear only once. V lost 4 bases to trimming and J lost 0 bases; unmatched junction nucleotides: 10. Germline V lookup: CDR1 SEHNR, CDR2 FQNEAQ (reference sequence). CDR3 length equals 17 residues. As for this clone: What it binds is not known.

The treatment was: oral pan-JAK inhibitor, 5-10 mg twice daily. The material sequenced was CD4+ T cells sorted from blood, taken at week 4, from a patient treated with tofacitinib. The rearrangement uses TRBV7-9 and TRBJ2-5; TRBD1 matches at 8 bases. The sequence came from a human donor with alopecia areata. The CDR3 bases are TGTGCCAGCAGCTCGAGAACACGGACAGGGAACCAAGAGACCCAGTACTTC. Translating gives CASSSRTRTGNQETQYF. Using reference TRBV7-9 and TRBJ2-5 for the parts outside the CDR3, the full variable domain is DTGVSQNPRHKITKRGQNVTFRCDPISEHNRLYWYRQTLGQGPEFLTYFQNEAQLEKSRLLSDRFSAERPKGSFSTLEIQRTEQGDSAMYLCASSSRTRTGNQETQYFGPGTRLLVL.